The rows below give T cell receptor beta chains drawn from one sample of a study of T cells in Graves' hyperthyroidism and ophthalmopathy. TCRdb analysed the multiplex PCR reads with MiXCR anew, one entry per CDR3 protein. The sample has under 250,000 distinct CDR3 sequences; roughly 17% are singletons. Sequenced: blood. All receptors derive from a woman aged 45-59 years with Graves' hyperthyroidism. Both conserved end residues are part of each CDR3. A D gene is named only where the DNA matches it firmly. Where a row states a size, it is once, few, many or the class of an expanded clone; other rows omit it.

V gene: TRBV5-6; J gene: TRBJ2-3; clone size: NA; D gene: TRBD2; CDR3 DNA: TGTGCCAGCAGCTTGGGAGTGAGCGGGAGCGGTACGCAGTATTTT; CDR3 protein: CASSLGVSGSGTQYF
V gene: TRBV6-1; J gene: TRBJ2-1; clone size: many; D gene: TRBD2; CDR3 DNA: TGTGCCAGCAGGGGGACTAGCGCCTACAATGAGCAGTTCTTC; CDR3 protein: CASRGTSAYNEQFF
V gene: TRBV9; J gene: TRBJ1-2; clone size: few; D gene: TRBD1; CDR3 DNA: TGTGCCAGCAGCGTGACAGGGTTCCGTGGCTACACCTTC; CDR3 protein: CASSVTGFRGYTF
V gene: TRBV30; J gene: TRBJ1-1; clone size: once; D gene: TRBD1; CDR3 DNA: TGTGCCTGGAGCGACAGGGCCCTTGAAGCTTTCTTT; CDR3 protein: CAWSDRALEAFF
V gene: TRBV18; J gene: TRBJ1-4; clone size: many; D gene: NA; CDR3 DNA: TGTGCCAGCTCACCACAGGACTTGAATGAAAAACTGTTTTTT; CDR3 protein: CASSPQDLNEKLFF
V gene: TRBV24-1; J gene: TRBJ1-5; clone size: many; D gene: TRBD1; CDR3 DNA: TGTGCCACCAGTGATTCCTACAGGGGCGGGCAGCCCCAGCATTTT; CDR3 protein: CATSDSYRGGQPQHF
V gene: TRBV6-1; J gene: TRBJ2-7; clone size: NA; D gene: TRBD2; CDR3 DNA: TGTGCCAGCAGACCCGCTCCCGGGACTAGACCCTACGAGCAGTACTTC; CDR3 protein: CASRPAPGTRPYEQYF
V gene: TRBV5-1; J gene: TRBJ1-1; clone size: many; D gene: NA; CDR3 DNA: TGCGCCAGCAGCTCCCCTGAGAACACTGAAGCTTTCTTT; CDR3 protein: CASSSPENTEAFF
V gene: TRBV4-2; J gene: TRBJ2-7; clone size: few; D gene: TRBD2; CDR3 DNA: TGTGCCAGCAGCCAGGACCCCGGCACTAGCGGGAGCTCCTACGAGCAGTACTTC; CDR3 protein: CASSQDPGTSGSSYEQYF
V gene: TRBV7-3; J gene: TRBJ2-3; clone size: many; D gene: NA; CDR3 DNA: TGTGCCAGCAGGAAAACTGCGGCTCGTATGGATACGCAGTATTTT; CDR3 protein: CASRKTAARMDTQYF
V gene: TRBV6-4; J gene: TRBJ1-3; clone size: few; D gene: NA; CDR3 DNA: TGTGCCAGCAGTCCAGGGGACCCTGGAAACACCATATATTTT; CDR3 protein: CASSPGDPGNTIYF
V gene: TRBV5-1; J gene: TRBJ2-3; clone size: few; D gene: TRBD2; CDR3 DNA: TGCGCCAGCAGCTTTTACCTAGCGGATAGCACAGATACGCAGTATTTT; CDR3 protein: CASSFYLADSTDTQYF
V gene: TRBV24-1; J gene: TRBJ2-7; clone size: many; D gene: TRBD2; CDR3 DNA: TGTGCCACCAGTGATTCCTGGACTAGCGGAGGTTACGAGCAGTACTTC; CDR3 protein: CATSDSWTSGGYEQYF
V gene: TRBV2; J gene: TRBJ2-7; clone size: many; D gene: NA; CDR3 DNA: TGTGCCGGAGGGACCGGATACGAGCAGTACTTC; CDR3 protein: CAGGTGYEQYF
V gene: TRBV20-1; J gene: TRBJ2-1; clone size: many; D gene: TRBD2; CDR3 DNA: TGCAGTGCCACCATCGGAACTAGCGGGAGAACCCGACTATACAATGAGCAGTTCTTC; CDR3 protein: CSATIGTSGRTRLYNEQFF
V gene: TRBV7-9; J gene: TRBJ1-2; clone size: many; D gene: NA; CDR3 DNA: TGTGCCAGCAGCCATAGTTTTCGGGTGCACTATGGCTACACCTTC; CDR3 protein: CASSHSFRVHYGYTF
V gene: TRBV3-1; J gene: TRBJ2-7; clone size: many; D gene: TRBD2; CDR3 DNA: TGTGCCAGCAGCCTACGGACTAGCGGGACTCTTGGGAACGAGCAGTACTTC; CDR3 protein: CASSLRTSGTLGNEQYF
V gene: TRBV6-2/TRBV6-3; J gene: TRBJ1-1; clone size: NA; D gene: NA; CDR3 DNA: TGTGCCAGCAGTTCCGTAGAGAACACTGAAGCTTTCTTT; CDR3 protein: CASSSVENTEAFF
V gene: TRBV20-1; J gene: TRBJ2-3; clone size: many; D gene: NA; CDR3 DNA: TGCAGCCCCAAGGTGTCGGCCCCTGGAGTTACAGATACGCAGTATTTT; CDR3 protein: CSPKVSAPGVTDTQYF
V gene: TRBV11-2; J gene: TRBJ2-5; clone size: many; D gene: TRBD2; CDR3 DNA: TGTGCCAGCAGCACCCAAGCGGGAGCAATGGAGACCCAGTACTTC; CDR3 protein: CASSTQAGAMETQYF
V gene: TRBV14; J gene: TRBJ2-5; clone size: NA; D gene: NA; CDR3 DNA: TGTGCCAGCAGCCGAAATCCCAATTGGGAGACCCAGTACTTC; CDR3 protein: CASSRNPNWETQYF
V gene: TRBV28; J gene: TRBJ2-5; clone size: many; D gene: TRBD2; CDR3 DNA: TGTGCCAGCAGTTTGGGTAGCGGGCAATTACAAGAGACCCAGTACTTC; CDR3 protein: CASSLGSGQLQETQYF
V gene: TRBV11-2; J gene: TRBJ2-1; clone size: NA; D gene: NA; CDR3 DNA: TGTCCCAGCAGCTTAGATAGCTACAATGAGCAGTTCTTC; CDR3 protein: CPSSLDSYNEQFF
V gene: TRBV19; J gene: TRBJ2-6; clone size: NA; D gene: TRBD1; CDR3 DNA: TGTGCCAGTACCCCGGGACAGCGGAGCTCTGGGGCCAACGTCCTGACTTTC; CDR3 protein: CASTPGQRSSGANVLTF
V gene: TRBV19; J gene: TRBJ1-1; clone size: NA; D gene: TRBD1; CDR3 DNA: TGTGCCAGTAGTACCGTTGACAGGGGGCGGAGGGCTTTCTTT; CDR3 protein: CASSTVDRGRRAFF
V gene: TRBV20-1; J gene: TRBJ1-3; clone size: few; D gene: TRBD1; CDR3 DNA: TGCAGTGCCACCGGGACAGTTGGAAACACCATATATTTT; CDR3 protein: CSATGTVGNTIYF
V gene: TRBV27; J gene: TRBJ1-1; clone size: many; D gene: TRBD1; CDR3 DNA: TGTGCCAGCAGTCCGACAGGGTTTATGAACACTGAAGCTTTCTTT; CDR3 protein: CASSPTGFMNTEAFF
V gene: TRBV12-5; J gene: TRBJ1-2; clone size: NA; D gene: NA; CDR3 DNA: TGTGCTAGTGCCTTGAGGGGCCCCGGGCATAACTATGGCTACACCTTC; CDR3 protein: CASALRGPGHNYGYTF
V gene: TRBV28; J gene: TRBJ2-3; clone size: many; D gene: TRBD2; CDR3 DNA: TGTGCCAGCAGCCGAGCGGCGGGAGGGCAAGATACGCAGTATTTT; CDR3 protein: CASSRAAGGQDTQYF